The 22 T cell receptor beta chains below come from one sample, sequenced in a study of human T cells and chemical hapten exposure (dated by TCRdb to about 2021). Taken with the paper, the label for time point translates to: patch test 1, 2 weeks after DPC sensitization. The treatment or condition label of this sample denotes: therapeutic diphenylcyclopropenone sensitization with weekly scalp DPC. The library was obtained by RACE. The sequencing machine was a NextSeq 500. TCRdb itself trimmed the public reads at Q25 with fastp, ran MiXCR and retained productive beta chains. Under each unique CDR3 protein, matching rows form one entry showing the most common genes and DNA. This sample lists 300,000 to 350,000 distinct CDR3 sequences; 5.5% to 8% were detected once. Jointly, the top ten make up approximately 8.9% of the sample. The sample here was whole blood, taken in connection with sensitization to the hapten diphenylcyclopropenone (DPC). All receptors come from a woman between 18 and 29 years old with alopecia areata. Some clones in this sample may be carry-over from other donors' samples.

This clonotype was observed a few times. The genes are TRBV18 and TRBJ1-5; 9 bases line up with TRBD1. This CDR3 contains 16 residues. The V gene's germline CDR1 is KGHSH and CDR2 LQKENI. The V segment lost 3 bases and the J segment 1 base; nucleotides outside the gene matches: 4. CDR3 residues: CASSPAQGASNQPQHF. The CDR3 DNA follows: TGTGCCAGCTCACCGGCACAGGGGGCGAGCAATCAGCCCCAGCATTTT.

V gene TRBV14 combines with J gene TRBJ1-6; possibly TRBD1 for D (6 bases). Per germline, CDR1 SGHDN and CDR2 FVKESK. The V end was cut by 4 bases, the J end by 10 bases, with 14 bases between. The CDR3 covers 14 residues. The CDR3 coding sequence is TGTGCCAGCAGCCCCACAGGGAGCTACTCACCCCTCCACTTT. This translates into CASSPTGSYSPLHF. The variable domain in full, with the rest retrieved from reference TRBV14 and TRBJ1-6, is EAGVTQFPSHSVIEKGQTVTLRCDPISGHDNLYWYRRVMGKEIKFLLHFVKESKQDESGMPNNRFLAERTGGTYSTLKVQPAELEDSGVYFCASSPTGSYSPLHFGNGTRLTVT.

The genes are TRBV25-1 and TRBJ2-3, with D possibly matching TRBD1 (6 bases). Per germline, CDR1 MGHDK and CDR2 SYGVNS. The CDR3 runs to 15 residues. Trimming removed 10 bases from V and 7 bases from J, with 24 bases in between. The chain's CDR3 is CATTSDRTIRNTQYF. For the CDR3, the DNA is TGTGCCACCACATCTGACAGGACGATCAGAAATACGCAGTATTTT.

The sample holds a few counts of this clonotype. This chain uses TRBV25-1 with TRBJ2-7, with 7 bases that match TRBD1. Germline assignment: CDR1 MGHDK and CDR2 SYGVNS. The CDR3 contains 12 residues. With 0 bases clipped from V and 13 bases from J, the junction kept 6 bases outside the gene matches. The CDR3 reads CASSEYWTGLYF. CDR3 coding DNA: TGTGCCAGCAGTGAATACTGGACAGGTCTTTACTTC.

As regards this clonotype: This may come from a read error, since a much larger clone is one base off. The chain uses TRBV18 and TRBJ2-3, with D possibly matching TRBD1 (5 bases). The CDR3 runs 17 residues. Trimming stripped 0 bases from V and 2 bases from J, with 15 bases between. CDR1 is KGHSH, CDR2 LQKENI, per germline. This CDR3 is CASSPPTVGPSTDTQYF. The CDR3 DNA sequence: TGTGCCAGCTCACCACCGACGGTGGGGCCCTCCACAGATACGCAGTATTTT.

This rearrangement joins TRBV28 to TRBJ1-5; perhaps TRBD1 as D (6 bases). V shed 8 bases and J shed 5 bases, with 19 bases lying between them. The CDR3 contains 15 residues. In germline, CDR1 is MDHEN, CDR2 SYDVKM. The CDR3: CASSIPVGGDQPQHF. The CDR3 nucleotides read TGTGCCAGCTCCATTCCAGTCGGGGGCGATCAGCCCCAGCATTTT. Filled out from reference TRBV28 and TRBJ1-5, the complete variable domain reads DVKVTQSSRYLVKRTGEKVFLECVQDMDHENMFWYRQDPGLGLRLIYFSYDVKMKEKGDIPEGYSVSREKKERFSLILESASTNQTSMYLCASSIPVGGDQPQHFGDGTRLSIL.

This clonotype was seen a few times. The V call is TRBV12-3 or TRBV12-4, the J call TRBJ1-3; D gene unclear. The CDR3 is 16 amino acids. V shed 3 bases and J shed 0 bases, with 12 bases lying between them. The CDR3 sequence: CASSFPLRRSGNTIYF. In DNA, the CDR3 is TGTGCCAGCAGTTTTCCCCTTCGACGCTCTGGAAACACCATATATTTT.

The chain has TRBV9 and TRBJ2-2, with D perhaps matching TRBD1 or TRBD2 (5 bases each). The CDR3 consists of 16 residues. V lost 0 bases and J lost 3, with 12 bases in between. Germline lookup yields CDR1 SGDLS and CDR2 YYNGEE. The CDR3 DNA reads as TGTGCCAGCAGCGTAGACCGGGACCTTTACACCGGGGAGCTGTTTTTT. This encodes CASSVDRDLYTGELFF.

The chain combines TRBV12-3 or TRBV12-4 with TRBJ1-1; D call uncertain. This CDR3 has 14 residues. Trimming shortened V by 5 bases and J by 1 base, and 11 bases separated the two germline ends. This CDR3 reads CASSPDKTNTEAFF. The CDR3 DNA follows: TGTGCCAGCAGTCCAGACAAGACGAACACTGAAGCTTTCTTT.

This clonotype occurred a few times. This chain links TRBV28 with TRBJ2-7; 7 bases agree with TRBD1. The V gene's germline CDR1 is MDHEN and CDR2 SYDVKM. This CDR3 is 13 amino acids long. After removal of 9 bases from V and 5 bases from J, the junction contained 10 bases not matched to a gene. The DNA of the CDR3 is TGTGCCAGTCATCACAGGGGTCGGGACGAGCAGTACTTC. Its translation: CASHHRGRDEQYF.

The V and J genes are TRBV6-6 and TRBJ1-4, with D tentatively TRBD1 (6 bases). The CDR3 sequence is 16 residues long. V lost 6 bases and J lost 5, with 19 bases in between. The germline V gene encodes CDR1 MNHNY and CDR2 SVGAGI (reference sequence). The CDR3 loop reads CASRPNSGQLNEKLFF. CDR3 bases: TGTGCCAGCAGACCTAACTCCGGACAGCTAAATGAAAAACTGTTTTTT.

This clonotype has at least ten counts. The rearrangement links TRBV7-6 to TRBJ2-3; tentatively, D is TRBD1 or TRBD2 (5 bases each). Trimming cost V 5 bases and J 2 bases, with 14 bases left between them. CDR1 is SGHVS and CDR2 is FNYEAQ in the germline V gene. This CDR3 comprises 15 residues. CDR3 sequence (DNA): TGTGCCAGCAGCCCCCCGGGACGGGCCACAGATACGCAGTATTTT. This codes for CASSPPGRATDTQYF.

This clonotype turned up a few times. This rearrangement joins TRBV12-3 or TRBV12-4 to TRBJ1-2; TRBD1 matches at 8 bases. Trimming cost V 5 bases and J 4 bases; bases outside gene matches: 12. There are 16 residues in the CDR3. The CDR3 sequence is CASSPGQGNSGYGYTF. The CDR3 region has the DNA TGTGCCAGCAGTCCCGGACAGGGAAACTCCGGCTATGGCTACACCTTC.

The chain has TRBV12-3 or TRBV12-4 and TRBJ1-1; no definite D call. V lost 3 bases and J lost 4, with 9 bases in between. The CDR3 covers 13 residues. The CDR3 sequence: CASSFELGTEAFF. In nucleotides, the CDR3 is TGTGCCAGCAGTTTCGAATTGGGCACTGAAGCTTTCTTT.

The sample holds a few counts of this clonotype. The CDR3 DNA reads TGTGCCAGCAGTTTGCCCCCCGGAGCCAGCTTGCCCGGGGAGCTGTTTTTT. Protein product: CASSLPPGASLPGELFF. The V and J genes are TRBV12-3 or TRBV12-4 and TRBJ2-2; D unresolved. The CDR3 contains 17 residues. The V end lost 3 bases, the J end lost 6 bases, and 20 bases lay between the germline ends.

This clonotype was recorded many times. This chain uses TRBV7-2 with TRBJ2-7; 10 bases map to TRBD2. V shed 5 bases, J shed 1 base, and the junction held 11 bases outside the gene matches. The germline CDR1 and CDR2 sequences are SGHTA and FQGNSA. The CDR3 spans 17 residues. The chain's CDR3 is CASSAHSGGRFSYEQYF. DNA for the CDR3: TGTGCCAGCAGCGCCCATAGCGGGGGGCGATTTTCCTACGAGCAGTACTTC.

With regard to this clonotype: Germline is not matched at one junction end, which may reflect a read error. V and J are TRBV18 and TRBJ2-7, with D possibly called TRBD1 or TRBD2 (7 bases each). Germline-derived CDR1 and CDR2 are KGHSH and LQKENI. The CDR3 sequence is 16 residues long. The CDR3 loop reads CTSSPTFAGGVYEQYF. The CDR3 DNA reads TGTACCAGCTCACCCACGTTCGCAGGGGGGGTATACGAGCAGTACTTC. Variable domain in full (rest from reference TRBV18 and TRBJ2-7): NAGVMQNPRHLVRRRGQEARLRCSPMKGHSHVYWYRQLPEEGLKFMVYLQKENIIDESGMPKERFSAEFPKEGPSILRIQQVVRGDSAAYFCTSSPTFAGGVYEQYFGPGTRLTVT.

This chain connects TRBV7-2 to TRBJ1-2, with unresolved D. There are 14 residues in the CDR3. V shed 1 base and J shed 3 bases, with 9 bases lying between them. In germline, CDR1 is SGHTA, CDR2 FQGNSA. This CDR3 is CASSLGSGDYGYTF. The CDR3 DNA sequence: TGTGCCAGCAGCTTAGGCAGTGGGGACTATGGCTACACCTTC.

The CDR3 loop reads CASTPSRTSAAYEQYF. CDR3 bases: TGTGCCAGCACCCCTAGTAGGACTAGCGCTGCCTACGAGCAGTACTTC. The chain has TRBV6-2 or TRBV6-3 and TRBJ2-7, with 9 bases that match TRBD2. This CDR3 spans 16 amino acids. The V gene end was trimmed by 7 bases and the J gene end by 2 bases; junction bases not matched to a gene: 12. Germline V CDR1 and CDR2: MNHEY, SVGEGT.

For the CDR3, the DNA is TGTGCCAGCAGCGGAGGACAGAATCTGAACACCGGGGAGCTGTTTTTT. Residues: CASSGGQNLNTGELFF. The chain combines TRBV7-9 with TRBJ2-2, with D tentatively TRBD1 (6 bases). The germline V gene encodes CDR1 SEHNR and CDR2 FQNEAQ (reference sequence). The V and J ends lost 5 bases and 1 base respectively, with 14 bases between them. This CDR3 spans 16 amino acids.

This clonotype showed up just a few times. The rearrangement links TRBV12-3 or TRBV12-4 to TRBJ2-1; TRBD2 matches at 12 bases. The CDR3 extends over 17 amino acids. V lost 1 base to trimming and J lost 4 bases; unmatched junction nucleotides: 5. The CDR3 bases are TGTGCCAGCAGTTTAGAATTAACTAGCGGGGGGTACAATGAGCAGTTCTTC. Translated: CASSLELTSGGYNEQFF.

The CDR3 protein is CASSQSPLLAGGLNEQFF. CDR3 nucleotide sequence: TGTGCCAGCAGCCAGTCTCCCCTACTAGCGGGGGGTTTAAATGAGCAGTTCTTC. J is TRBJ2-1 and V is TRBV3-1, with 12 positions matching TRBD2. The V segment lost 3 bases and the J segment 7 bases; nucleotides outside the gene matches: 13. The germline CDR1 and CDR2 sequences are LGHDT and YNNKEL (reference sequence). The CDR3 has 18 residues.